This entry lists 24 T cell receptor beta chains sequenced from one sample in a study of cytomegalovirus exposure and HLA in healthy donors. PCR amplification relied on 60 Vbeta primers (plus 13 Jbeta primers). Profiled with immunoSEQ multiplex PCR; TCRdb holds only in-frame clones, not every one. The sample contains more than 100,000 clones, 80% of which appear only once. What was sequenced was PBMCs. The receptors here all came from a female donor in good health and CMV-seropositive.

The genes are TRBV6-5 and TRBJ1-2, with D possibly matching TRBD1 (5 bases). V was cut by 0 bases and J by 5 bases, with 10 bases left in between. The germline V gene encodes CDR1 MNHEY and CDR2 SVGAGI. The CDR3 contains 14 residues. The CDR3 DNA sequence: TGTGCCAGCAGTTACTCATACGGGGGTTATGGCTACACCTTC. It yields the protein CASSYSYGGYGYTF.

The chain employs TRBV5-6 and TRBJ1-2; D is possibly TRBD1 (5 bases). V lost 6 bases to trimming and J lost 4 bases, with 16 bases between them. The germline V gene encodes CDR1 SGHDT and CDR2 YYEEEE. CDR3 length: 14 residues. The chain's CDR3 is CASTTGGGPYGYTF. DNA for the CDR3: TGTGCCAGCACCACGGGGGGGGGTCCCTATGGCTACACCTTC.

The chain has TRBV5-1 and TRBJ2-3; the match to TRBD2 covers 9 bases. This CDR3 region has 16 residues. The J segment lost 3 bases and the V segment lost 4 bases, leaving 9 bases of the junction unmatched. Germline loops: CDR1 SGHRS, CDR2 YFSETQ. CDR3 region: CASSLLAGAGTDTQYF. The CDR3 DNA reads TGCGCCAGCAGCCTATTAGCGGGGGCAGGGACAGATACGCAGTATTTT.

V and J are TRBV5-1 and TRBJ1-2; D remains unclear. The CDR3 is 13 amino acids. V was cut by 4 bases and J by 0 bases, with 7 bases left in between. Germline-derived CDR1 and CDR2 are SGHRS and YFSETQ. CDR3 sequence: CASSPSSNYGYTF. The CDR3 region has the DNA TGCGCCAGCAGCCCGAGTTCTAACTATGGCTACACCTTC.

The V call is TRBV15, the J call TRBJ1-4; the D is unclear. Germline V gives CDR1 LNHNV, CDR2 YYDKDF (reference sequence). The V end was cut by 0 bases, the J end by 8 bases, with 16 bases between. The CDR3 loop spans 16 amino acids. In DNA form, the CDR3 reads TGTGCCACCAGCAGAGATGAAGGTTGGGGAGACGAAAAACTGTTTTTT. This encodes CATSRDEGWGDEKLFF.

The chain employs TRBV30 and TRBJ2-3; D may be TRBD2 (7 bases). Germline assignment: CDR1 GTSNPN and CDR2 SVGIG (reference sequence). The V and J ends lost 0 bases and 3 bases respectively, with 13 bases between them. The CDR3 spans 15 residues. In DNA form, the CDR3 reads TGTGCCTGGAGTGTTGGGGGGGCGTCGACAGATACGCAGTATTTT. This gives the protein CAWSVGGASTDTQYF.

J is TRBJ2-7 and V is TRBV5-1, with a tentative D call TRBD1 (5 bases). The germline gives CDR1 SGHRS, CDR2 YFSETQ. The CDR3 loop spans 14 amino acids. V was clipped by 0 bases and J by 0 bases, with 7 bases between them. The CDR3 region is CASSLGQFSYEQYF. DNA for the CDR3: TGCGCCAGCAGCTTGGGACAGTTCTCCTACGAGCAGTACTTC.

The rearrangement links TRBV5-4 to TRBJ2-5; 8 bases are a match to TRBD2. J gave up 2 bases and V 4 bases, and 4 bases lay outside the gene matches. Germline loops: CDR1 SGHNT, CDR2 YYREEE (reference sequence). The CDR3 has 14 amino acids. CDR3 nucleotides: TGTGCCAGCAGCCCAGGACTAGCACAAGAGACCCAGTACTTC. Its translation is CASSPGLAQETQYF.

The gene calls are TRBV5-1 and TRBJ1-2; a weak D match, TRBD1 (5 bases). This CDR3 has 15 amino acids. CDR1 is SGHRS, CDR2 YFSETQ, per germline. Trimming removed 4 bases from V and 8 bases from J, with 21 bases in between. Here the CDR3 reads CASSPWGDEDDGYTF. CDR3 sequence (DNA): TGCGCCAGCAGCCCATGGGGGGATGAGGACGACGGCTACACCTTC. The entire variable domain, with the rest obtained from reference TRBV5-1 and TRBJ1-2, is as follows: KAGVTQTPRYLIKTRGQQVTLSCSPISGHRSVSWYQQTPGQGLQFLFEYFSETQRNKGNFPGRFSGRQFSNSRSEMNVSTLELGDSALYLCASSPWGDEDDGYTFGSGTRLTVV.

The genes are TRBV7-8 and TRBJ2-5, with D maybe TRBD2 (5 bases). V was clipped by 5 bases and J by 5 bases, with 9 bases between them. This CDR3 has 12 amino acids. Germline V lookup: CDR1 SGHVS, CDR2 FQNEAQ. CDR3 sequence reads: CASSPGVETQYF. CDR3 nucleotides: TGTGCCAGCAGCCCCGGGGTGGAGACCCAGTACTTC.

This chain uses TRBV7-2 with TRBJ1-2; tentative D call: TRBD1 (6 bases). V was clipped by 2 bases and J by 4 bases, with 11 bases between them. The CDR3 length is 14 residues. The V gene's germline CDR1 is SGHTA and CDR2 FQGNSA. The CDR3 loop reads CASSLTGQAYGYTF. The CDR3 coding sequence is TGTGCCAGCAGCTTAACAGGGCAGGCCTATGGCTACACCTTC.

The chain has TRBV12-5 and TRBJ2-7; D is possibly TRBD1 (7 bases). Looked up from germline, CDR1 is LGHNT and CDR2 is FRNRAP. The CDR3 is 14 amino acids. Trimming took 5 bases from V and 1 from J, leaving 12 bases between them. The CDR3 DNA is TGTGCTAGTGGTCCGACAGGGACTTCCTACGAGCAGTACTTC. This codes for CASGPTGTSYEQYF.

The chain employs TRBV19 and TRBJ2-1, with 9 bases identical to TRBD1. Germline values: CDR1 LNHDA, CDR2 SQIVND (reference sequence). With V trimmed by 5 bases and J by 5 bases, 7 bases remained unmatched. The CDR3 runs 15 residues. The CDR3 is CASSHTGTGHNEQFF. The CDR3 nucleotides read TGTGCCAGTAGTCATACCGGGACAGGGCACAATGAGCAGTTCTTC.

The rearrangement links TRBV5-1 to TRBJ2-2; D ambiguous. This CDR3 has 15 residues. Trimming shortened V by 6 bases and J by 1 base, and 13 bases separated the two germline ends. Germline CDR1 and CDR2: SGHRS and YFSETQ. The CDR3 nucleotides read TGCGCCAGCACCTCCAGACAATTGAACACCGGGGAGCTGTTTTTT. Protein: CASTSRQLNTGELFF.

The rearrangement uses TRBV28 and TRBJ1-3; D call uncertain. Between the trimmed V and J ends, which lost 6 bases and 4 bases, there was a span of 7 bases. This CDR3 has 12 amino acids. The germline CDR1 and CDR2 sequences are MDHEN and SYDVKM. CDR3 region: CASSSQGNTIYF. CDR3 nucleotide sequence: TGTGCCAGCAGCTCACAGGGAAACACCATATATTTT.

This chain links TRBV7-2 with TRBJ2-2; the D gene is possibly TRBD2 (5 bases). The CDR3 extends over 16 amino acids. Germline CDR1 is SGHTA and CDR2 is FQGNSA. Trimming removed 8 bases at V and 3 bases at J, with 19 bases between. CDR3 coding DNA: TGTGCCAGCCATTCCGGGATTACAGCGTACACCGGGGAGCTGTTTTTT. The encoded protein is CASHSGITAYTGELFF.

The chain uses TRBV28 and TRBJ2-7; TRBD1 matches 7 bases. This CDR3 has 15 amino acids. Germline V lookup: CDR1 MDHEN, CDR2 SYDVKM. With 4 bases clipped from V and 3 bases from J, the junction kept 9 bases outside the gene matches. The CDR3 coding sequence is TGTGCCAGCAGTTCCCCGGGACAGAGAGACTACGAGCAGTACTTC. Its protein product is CASSSPGQRDYEQYF.

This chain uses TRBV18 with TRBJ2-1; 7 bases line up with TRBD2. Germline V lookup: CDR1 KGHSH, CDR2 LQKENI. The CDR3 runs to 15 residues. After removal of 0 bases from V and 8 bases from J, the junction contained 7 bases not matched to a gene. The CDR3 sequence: CASSPPMGGGYEQFF. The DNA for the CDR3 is TGTGCCAGCTCACCACCCATGGGCGGGGGATATGAGCAGTTCTTC.

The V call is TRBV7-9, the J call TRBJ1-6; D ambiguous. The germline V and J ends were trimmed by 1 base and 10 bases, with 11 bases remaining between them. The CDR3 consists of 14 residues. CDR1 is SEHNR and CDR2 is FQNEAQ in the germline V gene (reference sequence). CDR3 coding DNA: TGTGCCAGCAGCTTAGTCCAGTCAGTGTCACCCCTCCACTTT. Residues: CASSLVQSVSPLHF. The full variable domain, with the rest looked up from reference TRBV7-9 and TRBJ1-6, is DTGVSQNPRHKITKRGQNVTFRCDPISEHNRLYWYRQTLGQGPEFLTYFQNEAQLEKSRLLSDRFSAERPKGSFSTLEIQRTEQGDSAMYLCASSLVQSVSPLHFGNGTRLTVT.

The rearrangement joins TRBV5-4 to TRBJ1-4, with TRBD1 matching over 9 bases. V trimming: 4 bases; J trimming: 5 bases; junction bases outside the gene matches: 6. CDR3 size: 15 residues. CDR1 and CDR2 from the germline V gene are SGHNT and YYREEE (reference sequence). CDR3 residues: CASSLGGTGNEKLFF. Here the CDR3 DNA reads TGTGCCAGCAGCCTGGGAGGGACAGGGAATGAAAAACTGTTTTTT.

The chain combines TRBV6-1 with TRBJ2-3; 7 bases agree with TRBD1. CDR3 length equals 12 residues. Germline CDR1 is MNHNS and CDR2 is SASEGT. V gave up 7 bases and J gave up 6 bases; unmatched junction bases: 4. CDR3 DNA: TGTGCCAGCACATTGGACAGGGATACGCAGTATTTT. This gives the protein CASTLDRDTQYF.

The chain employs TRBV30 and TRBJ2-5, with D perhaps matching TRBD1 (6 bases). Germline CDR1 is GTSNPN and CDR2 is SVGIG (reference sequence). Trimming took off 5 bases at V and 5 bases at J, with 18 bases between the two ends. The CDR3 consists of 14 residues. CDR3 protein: CAWSWDTSGETQYF. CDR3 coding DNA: TGTGCCTGGTCCTGGGACACCTCCGGGGAGACCCAGTACTTC.

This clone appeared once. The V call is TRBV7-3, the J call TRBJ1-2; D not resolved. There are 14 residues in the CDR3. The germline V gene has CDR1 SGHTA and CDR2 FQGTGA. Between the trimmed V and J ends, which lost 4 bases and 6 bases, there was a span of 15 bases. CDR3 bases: TGTGCCAGCAGCTCTACGGGTCCTGCGAATGGCTACACCTTC. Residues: CASSSTGPANGYTF. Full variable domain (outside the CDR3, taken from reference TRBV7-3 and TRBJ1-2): GAGVSQTPSNKVTEKGKYVELRCDPISGHTALYWYRQSLGQGPEFLIYFQGTGAADDSGLPNDRFFAVRPEGSVSTLKIQRTERGDSAVYLCASSSTGPANGYTFGSGTRLTVV.

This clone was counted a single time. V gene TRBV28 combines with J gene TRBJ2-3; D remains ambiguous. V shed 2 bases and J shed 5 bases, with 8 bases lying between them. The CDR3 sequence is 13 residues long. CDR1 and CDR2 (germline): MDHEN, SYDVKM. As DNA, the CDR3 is TGTGCCAGCAGTTTAGGGCGTAGAGATACGCAGTATTTT. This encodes CASSLGRRDTQYF.